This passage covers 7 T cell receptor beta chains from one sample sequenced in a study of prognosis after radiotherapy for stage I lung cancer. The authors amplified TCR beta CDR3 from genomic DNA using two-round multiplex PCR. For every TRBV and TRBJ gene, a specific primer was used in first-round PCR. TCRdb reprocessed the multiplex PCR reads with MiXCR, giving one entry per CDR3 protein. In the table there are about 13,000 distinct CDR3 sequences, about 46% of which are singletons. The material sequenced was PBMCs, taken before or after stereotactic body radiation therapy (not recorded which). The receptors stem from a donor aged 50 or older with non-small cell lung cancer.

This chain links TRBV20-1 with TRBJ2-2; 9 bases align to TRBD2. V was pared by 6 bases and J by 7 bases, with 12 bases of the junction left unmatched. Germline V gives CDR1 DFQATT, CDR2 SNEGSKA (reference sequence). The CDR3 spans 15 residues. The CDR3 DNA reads TGCAGTGCCATAGCTGGCGGGAGGGCGGACGGGGAGCTGTTTTTT. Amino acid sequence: CSAIAGGRADGELFF.

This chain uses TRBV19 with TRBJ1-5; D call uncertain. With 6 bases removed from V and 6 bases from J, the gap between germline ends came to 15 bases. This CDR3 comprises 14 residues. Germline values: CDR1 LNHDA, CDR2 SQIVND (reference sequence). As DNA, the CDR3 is TGTGCCAGTAGCTCCTCGGTGGGTACTCAGCCCCAGCATTTT. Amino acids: CASSSSVGTQPQHF.

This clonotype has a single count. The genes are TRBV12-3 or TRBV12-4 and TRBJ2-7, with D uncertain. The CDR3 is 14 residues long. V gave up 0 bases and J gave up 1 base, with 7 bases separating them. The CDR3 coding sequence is TGTGCCAGCAGTTTAGCTTTCACTTCCTACGAGCAGTACTTC. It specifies CASSLAFTSYEQYF.

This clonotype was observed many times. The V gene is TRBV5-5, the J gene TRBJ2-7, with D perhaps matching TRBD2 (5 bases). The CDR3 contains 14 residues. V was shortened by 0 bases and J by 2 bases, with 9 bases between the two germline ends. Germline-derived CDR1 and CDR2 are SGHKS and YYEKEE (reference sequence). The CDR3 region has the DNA TGTGCCAGCAGCTTGGTCCTAGCCGCCTACGAGCAGTACTTC. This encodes CASSLVLAAYEQYF.

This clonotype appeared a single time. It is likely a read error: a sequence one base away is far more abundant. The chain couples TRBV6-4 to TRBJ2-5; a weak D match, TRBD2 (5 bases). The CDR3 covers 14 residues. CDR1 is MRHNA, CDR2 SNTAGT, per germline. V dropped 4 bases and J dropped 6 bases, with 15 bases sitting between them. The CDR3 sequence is CASSARQEEQTQYF. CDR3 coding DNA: TGTGCCAGCAGTGCAAGGCAGGAGGAACAGACCCAGTACTTC.

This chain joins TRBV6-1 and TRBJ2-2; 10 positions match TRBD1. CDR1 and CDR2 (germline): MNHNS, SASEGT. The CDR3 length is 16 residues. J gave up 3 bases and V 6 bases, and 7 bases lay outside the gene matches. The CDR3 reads CASSTGGTGDTGELFF. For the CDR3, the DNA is TGTGCCAGCAGCACCGGGGGGACAGGGGACACCGGGGAGCTGTTTTTT.

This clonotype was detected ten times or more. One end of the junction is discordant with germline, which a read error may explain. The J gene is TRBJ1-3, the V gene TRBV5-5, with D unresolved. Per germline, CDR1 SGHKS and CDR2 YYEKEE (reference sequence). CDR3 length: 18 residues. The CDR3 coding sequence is TGTGCCAGCAGCTTGGCCCCGGGCCTCCTTTCCTCTGGAAACACCGTATATTTT. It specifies CASSLAPGLLSSGNTVYF.